The following is a T cell receptor (beta chain) sequence with its context. Its antigen is still unknown. The data were taken from a study of T cells after yellow fever vaccination. TCRdb reprocessed the 5' RACE reads with MiXCR, giving one entry per CDR3 protein. Of hundreds of thousands of distinct CDR3 sequences detected, around a sixth appear once; the ten largest clones hold about 18%. Findings and limits, study-wide: Post-booster repertoires again held most primary-vaccination clones (just under 97% CD4, roughly 89% CD8). Abundant clonotypes from the bulk population could have been carried over as contaminants into FACS-sorted repertoires.

Sequencing used PBMCs, obtained before the yellow fever booster vaccination. The sequence derives from a young man who received the YFV17D yellow fever vaccine.

CDR3 coding DNA: TGTGCCAGCAGAATCGGGTCTCCCTCTTCAGGCTATGGCTACACCTTC. Encoded protein: CASRIGSPSSGYGYTF. The V and J genes are TRBV6-6 and TRBJ1-2, with D unclear. The germline gives CDR1 MNHNY, CDR2 SVGAGI (reference sequence). V shed 6 bases and J shed 4 bases, with 21 bases lying between them. There are 16 residues in the CDR3.